A single sample gave rise to the 3 T cell receptor beta chains below, sequenced in a study of identical twins listed by TCRdb under 2016. Receptors were amplified or captured by 5' RACE. Sequencer: Illumina HiSeq 2000. TCRdb's own reprocessing of the public reads used fastp at Q25 and MiXCR and kept productive beta chains. Each record represents a unique CDR3 protein, reported with the most common genes and DNA among its rows. The sample table records roughly 720,000 distinct CDR3 sequences; 15% to 20% of these occur just once. About an eighth of the sample is taken by the ten largest. The same sample was also used in a study of T cells expressing NK-cell markers.

Sample: PBMCs. These receptors originate from a woman under 30 in good health.

The rearrangement uses TRBV15 and TRBJ2-1; TRBD2 matches at 8 bases. Germline values: CDR1 LNHNV, CDR2 YYDKDF (reference sequence). V lost 0 bases and J lost 9; bases outside the gene matches: 7. This CDR3 has 15 residues. The CDR3 protein is CATSRDLAGGGEQFF. In DNA form, the CDR3 reads TGTGCCACCAGCAGAGATCTTGCGGGAGGTGGTGAGCAGTTCTTC.

The rearrangement joins TRBV11-3 to TRBJ2-5; D may match TRBD1 or TRBD2 (5 bases each). V was cut by 2 bases and J by 2 bases, with 9 bases left in between. The CDR3 is 14 residues long. The germline CDR1 and CDR2 sequences are SGHNT and YENEEA. CDR3 amino acids: CASSLFEGQETQYF. The CDR3 region has the DNA TGTGCCAGCAGCTTATTCGAGGGGCAAGAGACCCAGTACTTC.

As DNA, the CDR3 is TGCAGTGCTAGGATCCGGTCAGGGTCCAGCTCCTACAATGAGCAGTTCTTC. Amino acids: CSARIRSGSSSYNEQFF. The rearrangement joins TRBV20-1 to TRBJ2-1; a possible D gene is TRBD1 (5 bases). Germline loops: CDR1 DFQATT, CDR2 SNEGSKA (reference sequence). The germline V and J ends were trimmed by 3 bases and 0 bases, with 18 bases remaining between them. The CDR3 length is 17 residues.